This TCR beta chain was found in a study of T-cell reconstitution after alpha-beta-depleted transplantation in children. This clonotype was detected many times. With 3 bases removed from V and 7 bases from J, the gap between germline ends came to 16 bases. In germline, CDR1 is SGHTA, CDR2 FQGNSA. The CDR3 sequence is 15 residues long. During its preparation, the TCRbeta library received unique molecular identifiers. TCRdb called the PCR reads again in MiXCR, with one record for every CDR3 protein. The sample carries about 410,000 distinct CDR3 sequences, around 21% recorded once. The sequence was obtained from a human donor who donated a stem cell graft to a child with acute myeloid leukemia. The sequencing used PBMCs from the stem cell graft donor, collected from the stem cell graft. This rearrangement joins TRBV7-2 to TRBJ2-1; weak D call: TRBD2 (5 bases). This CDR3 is CASSLIVANGNEQFF. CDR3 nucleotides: TGTGCCAGCAGCTTGATAGTAGCGAACGGGAATGAGCAGTTCTTC.